The 7 T cell receptor beta chains in this list originate from one sample, sequenced in a study of blood T cell repertoires in COVID-19. Method: immunoSEQ multiplex PCR; TCRdb's copy keeps in-frame clones and lacks some. The data contain roughly 700,000 clones, more than 80% of them singletons. What was sequenced was peripheral blood. All receptors come from a woman between 18 and 29 years old with acute or convalescent COVID-19.

The J gene is TRBJ1-1, the V gene TRBV20-1, with D possibly TRBD1 on 6 matching bases. The V end was cut by 0 bases, the J end by 11 bases, with 10 bases between. The germline V gene has CDR1 DFQATT and CDR2 SNEGSKA (reference sequence). This CDR3 contains 11 residues. The CDR3 reads CSARDRQGAFF. CDR3 nucleotides: TGCAGTGCTAGAGATCGGCAGGGGGCTTTCTTT.

The rearrangement links TRBV5-1 to TRBJ1-1; D is possibly TRBD1 (6 bases). The V gene lost 4 bases and the J gene lost 2 bases, with 18 bases spanning the gap. The CDR3 runs 16 residues. The V gene's germline CDR1 is SGHRS and CDR2 YFSETQ. CDR3 amino acids: CASSIQGSTGNTEAFF. For the CDR3, the DNA is TGCGCCAGCAGCATACAGGGTTCGACTGGAAACACTGAAGCTTTCTTT.

Here the CDR3 reads CASSPKDREAYEQYF. The CDR3 DNA reads TGTGCCAGCTCACCAAAGGACAGGGAGGCCTACGAGCAGTACTTC. The genes are TRBV18 and TRBJ2-7; 8 nucleotides match TRBD1. With V trimmed by 2 bases and J by 2 bases, 5 bases remained unmatched. The CDR3 has 15 residues. Germline CDR1 reads KGHSH; CDR2 reads LQKENI. Variable domain in full (rest from reference TRBV18 and TRBJ2-7): NAGVMQNPRHLVRRRGQEARLRCSPMKGHSHVYWYRQLPEEGLKFMVYLQKENIIDESGMPKERFSAEFPKEGPSILRIQQVVRGDSAAYFCASSPKDREAYEQYFGPGTRLTVT.

This clone was seen a handful of times. This chain joins TRBV27 and TRBJ1-1; the match to TRBD1 covers 8 bases. The CDR3 has 13 residues. V was clipped by 7 bases and J by 7 bases; unmatched bases: 8. Germline loops: CDR1 MNHEY, CDR2 SMNVEV (reference sequence). The CDR3 DNA reads as TGTGCCAGCATTGATACAGGGGGACTTGAAGCTTTCTTT. It yields the protein CASIDTGGLEAFF.

The chain combines TRBV6-5 with TRBJ1-3; D is unresolved. Germline loops: CDR1 MNHEY, CDR2 SVGAGI. Between the trimmed V and J ends, which lost 0 bases and 0 bases, there was a span of 9 bases. This CDR3 contains 16 residues. The CDR3 protein is CASSYSGADSGNTIYF. CDR3 sequence (DNA): TGTGCCAGCAGTTACTCCGGAGCCGACTCTGGAAACACCATATATTTT.

J is TRBJ1-2 and V is TRBV12-3 or TRBV12-4; a weak D match, TRBD1 (5 bases). Trimming cost V 7 bases and J 4 bases, with 13 bases left between them. The CDR3 consists of 13 residues. In DNA form, the CDR3 reads TGTGCCAGCACCCGCGGGGGGATCTATGGCTACACCTTC. Amino acids: CASTRGGIYGYTF.

Of note for this clone: One end of the junction does not line up with germline, which may come from a read error. This chain joins TRBV2 and TRBJ1-2; unclear D gene. CDR1 SNHLY and CDR2 FYNNEI come from the germline V gene. The CDR3 loop spans 14 amino acids. The CDR3 is CASKGGSGVYGYTF. In nucleotides, the CDR3 is TGTGCGAGCAAAGGTGGGAGCGGGGTCTATGGCTACACCTTC.